This TCR beta chain was obtained from a study of persistence of HIV-infected CD4 T cells. Study in general: CD4+ T cells responding to CMV or HIV-1 Gag were isolated. Median time on suppressive ART was over seven years.

Sequencing used immunoSEQ version 4 in survey mode. TCRdb's copy holds only in-frame clones and misses some; the assay was immunoSEQ multiplex PCR. The profile shows about 40,000 clones, around 82% of them singletons. Cells were stimulated with overlapping HIV-1 Gag 15-mer peptides. Sorted nonresponding memory CD4+ T cells were CD40L-negative, CD69-negative, CD45RO-high. Adults with HIV-1 started suppressive ART while chronically infected. On this clone itself: Its specificity is not known.

The sequence was obtained from an adult man with HIV who was CMV-seropositive. Sequencing was performed on CD4+ T cells sorted from PBMCs after approximately 20-hour stimulation, taken from a patient who received antiretroviral therapy.

The CDR3 is CASSFIAGTFTDTQYF. The CDR3 DNA is TGTGCCAGCAGTTTTATAGCGGGAACCTTCACAGATACGCAGTATTTT. J is TRBJ2-3 and V is TRBV7-8; 8 nucleotides agree with TRBD2. CDR1 SGHVS and CDR2 FQNEAQ come from the germline V gene. The CDR3 runs to 16 residues. V lost 6 bases and J lost 2; bases outside the gene matches: 10.